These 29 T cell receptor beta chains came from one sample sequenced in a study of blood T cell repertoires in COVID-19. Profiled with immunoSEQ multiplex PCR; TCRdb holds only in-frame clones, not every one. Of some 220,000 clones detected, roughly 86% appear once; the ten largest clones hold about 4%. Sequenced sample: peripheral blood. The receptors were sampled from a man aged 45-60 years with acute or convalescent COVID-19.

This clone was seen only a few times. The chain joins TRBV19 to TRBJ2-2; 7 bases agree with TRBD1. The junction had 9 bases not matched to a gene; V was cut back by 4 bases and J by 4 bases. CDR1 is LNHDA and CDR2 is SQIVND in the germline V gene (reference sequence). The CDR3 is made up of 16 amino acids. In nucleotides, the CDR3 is TGTGCCAGTAGTACCCCGGGACAGAAAAGCACCGGGGAGCTGTTTTTT. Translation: CASSTPGQKSTGELFF.

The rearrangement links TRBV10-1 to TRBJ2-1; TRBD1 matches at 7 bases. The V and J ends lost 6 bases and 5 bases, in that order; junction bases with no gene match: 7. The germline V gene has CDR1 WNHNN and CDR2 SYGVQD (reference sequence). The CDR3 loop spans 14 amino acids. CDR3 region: CASRPGTDNNEQFF. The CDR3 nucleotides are TGCGCCAGCAGACCCGGGACAGACAACAATGAGCAGTTCTTC.

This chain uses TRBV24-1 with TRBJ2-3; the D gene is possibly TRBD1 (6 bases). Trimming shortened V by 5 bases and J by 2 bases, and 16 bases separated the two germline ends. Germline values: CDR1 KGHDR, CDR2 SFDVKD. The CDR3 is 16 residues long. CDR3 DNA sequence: TGTGCCACCAGTGCATCAGGGGTAAGGTCCACAGATACGCAGTATTTT. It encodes CATSASGVRSTDTQYF.

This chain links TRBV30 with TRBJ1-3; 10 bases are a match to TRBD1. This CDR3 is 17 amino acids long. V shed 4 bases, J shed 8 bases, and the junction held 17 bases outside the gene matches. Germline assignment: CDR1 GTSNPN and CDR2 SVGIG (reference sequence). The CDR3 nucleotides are TGTGCCTGGATTACCACGACAGGGGGCTTCCAGGGGCACACCATATATTTT. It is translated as CAWITTTGGFQGHTIYF.

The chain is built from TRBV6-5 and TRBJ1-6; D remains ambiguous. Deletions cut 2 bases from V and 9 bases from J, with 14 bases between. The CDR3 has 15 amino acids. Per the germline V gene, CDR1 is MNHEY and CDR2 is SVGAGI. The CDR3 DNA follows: TGTGCCAGCAGTTACGACGGCCCGGACTTTTCACCCCTCCACTTT. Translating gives CASSYDGPDFSPLHF.

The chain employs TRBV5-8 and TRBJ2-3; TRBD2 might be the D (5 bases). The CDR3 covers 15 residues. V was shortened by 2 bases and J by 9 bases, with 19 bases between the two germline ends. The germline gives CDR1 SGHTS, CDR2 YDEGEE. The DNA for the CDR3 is TGTGCCAGCAGCTTTCGAAGCGGCGTCACTTCAACGCAGTATTTT. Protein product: CASSFRSGVTSTQYF. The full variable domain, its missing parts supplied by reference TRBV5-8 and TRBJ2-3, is EAGVTQSPTHLIKTRGQQATLRCSPISGHTSVYWYQQALGLGLQFLLWYDEGEERNRGNFPPRFSGRQFPNYSSELNVNALELEDSALYLCASSFRSGVTSTQYFGPGTRLTVL.

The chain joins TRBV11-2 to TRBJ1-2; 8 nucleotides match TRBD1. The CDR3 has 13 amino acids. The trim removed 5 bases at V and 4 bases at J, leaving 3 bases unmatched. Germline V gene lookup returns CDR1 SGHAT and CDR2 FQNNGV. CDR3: CASSVTGGYGYTF. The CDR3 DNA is TGTGCCAGCAGCGTTACAGGGGGCTATGGCTACACCTTC. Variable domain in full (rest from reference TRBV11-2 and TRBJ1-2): EAGVAQSPRYKIIEKRQSVAFWCNPISGHATLYWYQQILGQGPKLLIQFQNNGVVDDSQLPKDRFSAERLKGVDSTLKIQPAKLEDSAVYLCASSVTGGYGYTFGSGTRLTVV.

The CDR3 DNA sequence: TGTGCCAGCAGTGACTCGAGGCAGGGTGTGCAGTTCTTC. It is translated as CASSDSRQGVQFF. The chain links TRBV6-4 to TRBJ2-1, with D perhaps matching TRBD1 (5 bases). The CDR3 has 13 residues. Germline values: CDR1 MRHNA, CDR2 SNTAGT. The V and J ends lost 0 bases and 12 bases respectively, with 12 bases between them.

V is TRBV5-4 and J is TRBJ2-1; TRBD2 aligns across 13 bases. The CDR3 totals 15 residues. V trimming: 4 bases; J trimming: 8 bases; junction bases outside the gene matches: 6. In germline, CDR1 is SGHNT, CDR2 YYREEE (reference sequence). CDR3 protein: CASSPTSGRADEQFF. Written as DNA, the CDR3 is TGTGCCAGCAGCCCTACTAGCGGGAGGGCCGATGAGCAGTTCTTC.

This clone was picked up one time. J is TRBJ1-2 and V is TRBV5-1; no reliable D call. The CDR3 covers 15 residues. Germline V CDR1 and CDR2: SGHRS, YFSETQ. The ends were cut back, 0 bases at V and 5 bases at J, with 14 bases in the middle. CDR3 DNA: TGCGCCAGCAGCTTGGAAGGCAGGAGGGAATATGGCTACACCTTC. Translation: CASSLEGRREYGYTF.

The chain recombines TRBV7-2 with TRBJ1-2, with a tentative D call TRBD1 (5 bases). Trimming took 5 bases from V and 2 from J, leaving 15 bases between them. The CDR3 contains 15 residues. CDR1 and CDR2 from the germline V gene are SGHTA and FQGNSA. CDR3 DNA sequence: TGTGCCAGCAGCCCTAACGGGGGGTTAAACTATGGCTACACCTTC. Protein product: CASSPNGGLNYGYTF.

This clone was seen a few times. This CDR3 reads CASSYRGNTGELFF. The CDR3 nucleotides read TGTGCCAGCAGTTATAGGGGGAACACCGGGGAGCTGTTTTTT. The chain joins TRBV6-1 to TRBJ2-2; maybe TRBD1 (5 bases). The V gene's germline CDR1 is MNHNS and CDR2 SASEGT. The CDR3 spans 14 residues. The germline V and J ends were trimmed by 5 bases and 1 base, with 8 bases remaining between them.

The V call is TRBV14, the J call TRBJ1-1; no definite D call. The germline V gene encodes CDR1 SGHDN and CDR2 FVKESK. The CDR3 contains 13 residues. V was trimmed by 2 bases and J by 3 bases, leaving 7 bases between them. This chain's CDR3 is CASSQISDTEAFF. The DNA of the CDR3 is TGTGCCAGCAGCCAAATCTCGGACACTGAAGCTTTCTTT.

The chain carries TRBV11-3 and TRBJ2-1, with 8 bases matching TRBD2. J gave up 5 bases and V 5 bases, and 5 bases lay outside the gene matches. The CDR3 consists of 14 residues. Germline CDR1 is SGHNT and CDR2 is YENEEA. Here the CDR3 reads CASSRVAGNNEQFF. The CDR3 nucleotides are TGTGCCAGCAGCCGAGTAGCGGGGAACAATGAGCAGTTCTTC.

The CDR3 here is CASSPGTATLNSPLHF. For the CDR3, the DNA is TGTGCCAGCTCACCGGGGACAGCCACCCTTAATTCACCCCTCCACTTT. This rearrangement joins TRBV18 to TRBJ1-6; 7 nucleotides agree with TRBD1. Germline CDR1 and CDR2: KGHSH and LQKENI. CDR3 length equals 16 residues. J lost 6 bases, V lost 3 bases, and 8 bases had no gene match.

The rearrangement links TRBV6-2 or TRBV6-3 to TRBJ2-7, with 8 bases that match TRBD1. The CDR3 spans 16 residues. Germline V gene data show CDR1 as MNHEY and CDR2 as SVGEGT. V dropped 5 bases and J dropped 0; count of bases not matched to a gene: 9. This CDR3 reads CASSGTRDRYSYEQYF. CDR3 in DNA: TGTGCCAGCAGTGGCACGCGGGACAGGTACTCCTACGAGCAGTACTTC.

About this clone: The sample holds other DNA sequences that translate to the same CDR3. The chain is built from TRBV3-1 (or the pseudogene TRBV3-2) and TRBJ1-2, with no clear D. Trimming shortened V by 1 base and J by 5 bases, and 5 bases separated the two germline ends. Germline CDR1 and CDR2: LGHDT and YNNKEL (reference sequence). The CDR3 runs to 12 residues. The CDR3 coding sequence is TGTGCCAGCAGCCAAGGAGGGTATGGCTACACCTTC. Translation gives CASSQGGYGYTF.

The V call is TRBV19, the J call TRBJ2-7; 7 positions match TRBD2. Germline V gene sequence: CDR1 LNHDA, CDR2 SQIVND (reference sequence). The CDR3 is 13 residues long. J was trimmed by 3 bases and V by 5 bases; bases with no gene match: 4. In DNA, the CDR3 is TGTGCCAGTAGTCGGGACTACATCTACGAGCAGTACTTC. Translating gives CASSRDYIYEQYF.

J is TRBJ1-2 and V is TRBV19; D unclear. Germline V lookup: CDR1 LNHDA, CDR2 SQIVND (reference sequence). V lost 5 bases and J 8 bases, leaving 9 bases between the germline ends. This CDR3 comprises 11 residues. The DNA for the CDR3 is TGTGCCAGTAGTCTCCGAGGCGGCTACACCTTC. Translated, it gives CASSLRGGYTF.

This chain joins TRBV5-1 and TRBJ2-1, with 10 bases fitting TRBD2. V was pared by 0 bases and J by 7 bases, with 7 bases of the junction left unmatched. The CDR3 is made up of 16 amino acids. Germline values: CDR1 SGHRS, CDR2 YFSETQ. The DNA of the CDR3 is TGCGCCAGCAGCTTGGTCGGGCTAGCGGGAGTGAATGAGCAGTTCTTC. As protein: CASSLVGLAGVNEQFF.

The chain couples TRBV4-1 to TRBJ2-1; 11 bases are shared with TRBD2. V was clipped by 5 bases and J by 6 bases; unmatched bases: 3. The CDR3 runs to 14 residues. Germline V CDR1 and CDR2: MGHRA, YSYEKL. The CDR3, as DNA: TGCGCCAGCAGCGTAGCGGGGGGGCTCAATGAGCAGTTCTTC. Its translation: CASSVAGGLNEQFF.

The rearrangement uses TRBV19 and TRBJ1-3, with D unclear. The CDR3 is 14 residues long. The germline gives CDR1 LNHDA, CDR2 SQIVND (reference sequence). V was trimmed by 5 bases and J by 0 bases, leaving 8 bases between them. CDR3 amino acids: CASSEESSGNTIYF. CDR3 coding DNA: TGTGCCAGTAGTGAGGAGAGCTCTGGAAACACCATATATTTT.

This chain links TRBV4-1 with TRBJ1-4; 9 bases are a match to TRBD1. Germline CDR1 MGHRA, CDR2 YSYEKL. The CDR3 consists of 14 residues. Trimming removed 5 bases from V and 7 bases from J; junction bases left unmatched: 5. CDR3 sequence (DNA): TGCGCCAGCAGCTCGGGACAGGGCGGTGAAAAACTGTTTTTT. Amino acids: CASSSGQGGEKLFF.

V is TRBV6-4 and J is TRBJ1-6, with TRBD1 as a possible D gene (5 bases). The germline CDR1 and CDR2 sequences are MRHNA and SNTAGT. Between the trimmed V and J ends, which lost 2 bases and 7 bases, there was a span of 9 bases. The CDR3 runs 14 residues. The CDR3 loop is CASSDTNRNSPLHF. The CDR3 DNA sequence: TGTGCCAGCAGTGACACTAACAGGAATTCACCCCTCCACTTT.

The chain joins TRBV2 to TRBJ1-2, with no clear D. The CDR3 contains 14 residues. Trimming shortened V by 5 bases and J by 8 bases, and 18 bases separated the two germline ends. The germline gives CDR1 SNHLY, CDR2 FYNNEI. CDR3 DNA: TGTGCCAGCAGTCTGTTCTCCTCGGTGAAGGGCTACACCTTC. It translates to CASSLFSSVKGYTF.

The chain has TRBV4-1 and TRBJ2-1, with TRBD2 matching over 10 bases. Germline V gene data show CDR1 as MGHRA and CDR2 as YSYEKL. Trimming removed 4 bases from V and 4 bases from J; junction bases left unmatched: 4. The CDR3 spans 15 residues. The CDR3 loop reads CASSRPAGGYNEQFF. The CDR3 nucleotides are TGCGCCAGCAGCCGCCCAGCGGGAGGGTACAATGAGCAGTTCTTC.

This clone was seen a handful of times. The CDR3 region has the DNA TGTGCCAGCAGCTTGGTGGCAGGGAAGGTGAACTACGAGCAGTACTTC. Amino acid sequence: CASSLVAGKVNYEQYF. The rearrangement joins TRBV7-8 to TRBJ2-7; D possibly corresponds to TRBD1 (5 bases). There are 16 residues in the CDR3. V gave up 3 bases and J gave up 3 bases, with 18 bases separating them. Germline V gene data show CDR1 as SGHVS and CDR2 as FQNEAQ.

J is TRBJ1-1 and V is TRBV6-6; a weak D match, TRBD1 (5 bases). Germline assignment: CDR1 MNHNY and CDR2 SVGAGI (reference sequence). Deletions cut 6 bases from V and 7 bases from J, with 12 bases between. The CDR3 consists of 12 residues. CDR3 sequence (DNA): TGTGCCAGCAGCCTCGGACACCATGAAGCTTTCTTT. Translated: CASSLGHHEAFF.

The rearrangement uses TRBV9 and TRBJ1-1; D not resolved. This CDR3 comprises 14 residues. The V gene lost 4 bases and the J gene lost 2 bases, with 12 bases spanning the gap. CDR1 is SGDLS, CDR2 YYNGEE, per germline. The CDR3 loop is CASSPLGKNTEAFF. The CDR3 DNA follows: TGTGCCAGCAGCCCCCTCGGGAAAAACACTGAAGCTTTCTTT.